The source of this TCR beta chain is a study of blood T cell repertoires in COVID-19. Some clones are missing from TCRdb's copy, which holds only in-frame ones; the method was immunoSEQ multiplex PCR. Of hundreds of thousands of clones listed, approximately 90% are singletons. With 2 bases removed from V and 6 bases from J, the gap between germline ends came to 11 bases. Germline lookup yields CDR1 LGHDT and CDR2 YNNKEL (reference sequence). This CDR3 comprises 13 residues. The chain combines TRBV3-1 (or the pseudogene TRBV3-2) with TRBJ2-7; D call uncertain. Sample: peripheral blood. The receptor comes from a man between 60 and 75 years old with COVID-19, enrolled during active disease. The CDR3 spells CASSQTNTGEQYF. The DNA for the CDR3 is TGTGCCAGCAGCCAAACTAATACTGGCGAGCAGTACTTC.